The clone carrying this TCR beta chain was found once. The antigen is undetermined. This record comes from a study of blood T cells in healthy people across ages. Regarding the study as a whole: A conclusive naive versus antigen-experienced comparison was prevented by the unsorted PBMCs.

V gave up 4 bases and J gave up 4 bases, with 10 bases separating them. This CDR3 has 13 amino acids. Alongside a J-beta primer mix, a sample-barcoded 5' primer served in a second PCR lasting roughly 6 to 11 cycles. Via MiXCR, TCRdb re-called the 5' RACE reads, giving one row per CDR3 protein. The sample consists of over 1,500,000 distinct CDR3 sequences, around 48% of them appearing once. V is TRBV12-3 or TRBV12-4 and J is TRBJ1-2; no firm D call. Material for sequencing was blood. The sequence derives from a woman in her forties in good health. CDR3 in amino acids: CASSYELAYGYTF. The CDR3 coding sequence is TGTGCCAGCAGTTATGAATTGGCCTATGGCTACACCTTC.